Included here is one TCR beta chain sequence, with context. Its recognized antigen is unknown. The input lacks base qualities; no much larger clone sits a single base away. The cohort comprised 550 to 700 healthy bone marrow donors. At the time of sampling, all cohort members were nominally healthy, though unrecorded immune exposures were likely present. The donor tested CMV seronegative and was one of the 352 seronegative cohort members. A peripheral blood sample was collected from each donor, and TCR beta sequencing was performed on peripheral blood mononuclear cells. Genomic DNA extraction from the blood cell samples was performed with the Qiagen DNeasy Blood Extraction Kit. The germline V gene yields MNHNS for CDR1 and SASEGT for CDR2. Inclusive of the bounding cysteine and phenylalanine, the CDR3 is 12 residues long. The CDR3 DNA has 36 bases and is translated from base 1. The V end loses 7 bases and the J end loses 6 bases, and a stretch of 12 bases separates them.

Library generation was performed with the immunoSEQ multiplex PCR assay. The multiplex PCR relied on a mix of 60 forward primers for TCR Vbeta segments and 13 reverse primers for TCR Jbeta segments. A multiplex PCR assay on genomic DNA amplified the CDR3 region of rearranged TCR beta genes. The Illumina HiSeq System was used to sequence the amplified TCR beta libraries as 87-base-pair reads. On the authors' methods: A later analysis counted tens of millions of unique TCR beta chains across the 640 or so repertoires, and 10 million to 11 million of these chains were shared by at least two donors. To remove PCR and sequencing errors, raw reads were error-corrected and collapsed into unique sequences using a nearest-neighbor algorithm that merged closely related sequences. To assign V, D and J gene segments, CDR3 sequences were aligned to IMGT reference sequences. For a sequence to be retained, a match of at least six nucleotides was required to both a V gene segment and a J gene segment. Rearrangements were called productive when the CDR3 lacked stop codons and stayed in frame with V and J; all others were non-productive. CDR3 was defined by IMGT convention, running from the second conserved V-encoded cysteine to the conserved J-encoded phenylalanine. Sequences without an unambiguous match to a single V gene segment were excluded from the earlier analysis of several hundred of the donors. An earlier analysis of around 600 of the donors classified V segments as functional when productive rearrangements were above 56.7% and as segregating when the standard deviation between donors was above 5%. A statistical classification framework was developed to diagnose cytomegalovirus status using the catalog of TCR beta chain sequences. In a later analysis, TCR nucleotide sequences were compared against IMGT/GENE-DB human TR gene sequences so that V and J genes could be assigned. A later analysis assigned CDR3 sequences and most-parsimonious VDJ recombination scenarios with the TCRdist pipeline. A later analysis defined each TCR beta chain by its CDR3 amino acid sequence plus V-gene family, and excluded reads lacking a unique V-gene family. In a later analysis, 450 to 600 highly shared, low-generation-probability nucleotide sequences were removed to address suspected cross-contamination and a sequencing artifact. A later analysis calculated a clonal expansion index for each public chain from normalized within-repertoire ranks of inferred template counts. In a later analysis, generation probabilities were computed using a VDJ recombination model fitted to out-of-frame rearrangements, and the results were checked against IGoR. Hypergeometric tests were used in a later analysis to score TCR-TCR, TCR-HLA and TCR-CMV co-occurrence, with a repertoire-size bias correction applied to the TCR pairs. To estimate false discovery rates, a later analysis permuted the HLA or CMV assignments 20 times. In a later analysis, co-occurring TCRs were grouped using DBSCAN, with TCRdist sequence similarity added in when clustering inside HLA-allele-positive subsets. Co-occurrence clustering excluded repertoires with fewer than 30,000 or more than 120,000 public chains, plus five with anomalous nucleotide sharing. TCRdb provides this immuneACCESS table in a form limited to in-frame rearrangements. Some clones are lacking; in checked studies, under half of them reflect an unresolved V gene, and why the rest are absent is not known. V, J and clone size are taken as reported in that table, and D and trimming were inferred from the DNA itself. This sample holds around 96,000 clones; 65% to 85% were observed only once. Over 2% of the sample rests with the top ten.

The data were taken from a study of cytomegalovirus exposure and HLA in healthy donors (dated by TCRdb to 2015 to 2018). Context from the whole study: In an earlier analysis of roughly 500 of the donors, approximately 260 Gb of sequence data and 100 million or so unique TCR beta sequences from 180 million or so T cells were reported. About 310 gigabases of sequencing data and 70 million to 85 million unique TCR sequences were included in an early release covering 550 to 800 HLA-typed donors. The genetic ancestry cluster associated with self-reported Caucasian donors included 81% of the 350 to 500 genotyped donors. The study aimed to test whether cataloging public T cell receptors could reveal signatures of past pathogen exposure. Using immunosequencing, the study profiled T cell repertoires from roughly 650 subjects and related those repertoires to cytomegalovirus serostatus. In addition to the first cohort of several hundred subjects, a separate validation cohort of around 110 different subjects was used. To predict cytomegalovirus infection status, the study brought together high-throughput TCR immunosequencing, statistical association of individual TCRs with disease status, and machine learning. A later analysis re-examined previously published TCR beta repertoires from just over 650 donors and added high-resolution HLA genotyping to investigate patterns of TCR occurrence. Rather than using new phenotypic data, the later analysis identified candidate immune exposures from TCR beta sequences and from how often those sequences occurred across donors. An earlier analysis of about 600 of the donors used high-throughput TCR beta sequencing to judge whether each TCR beta V gene segment behaved as functional or pseudogenic. Alongside the repertoire data, information on donor age, sex, ethnicity and CMV serostatus was compiled. A later genetic analysis took genome-wide SNP genotypes for about 55% of the roughly 670 donors and used that subset as a discovery cohort. All discovery cohort repertoires had been generated on a single sequencing platform. Class I and class II HLA loci were covered by the typing at four-digit resolution. Typing coverage differed by locus: A, B, C, DRB1 and DQB1 were typed in about 620-630 donors, DQA1 in approximately 520, DPA1 in 600 to 610, and DPB1 in just under 490. Because of strong linkage in the cohort, 5 or 6 DR-DQ haplotypes were treated as single units for association and clustering. Among some 400 genotyped donors of the cohort, an average of around 240,000 unique TCR beta nucleotide sequences were sequenced per donor, roughly 18% of them non-productive. On the study overall, not on this receptor specifically: At a false discovery rate of 0.05, a later analysis linked 15,000 to 20,000 TCR beta sequences to specific HLA alleles. In a later analysis, HLA-associated TCR beta chains showed more clonal expansion and lower generation probabilities than non-associated chains that were equally common. A later analysis found that TCR association rates varied across HLA loci, with DRB1 alleles showing the most associated TCRs and HLA-C alleles the fewest. A cluster of highly shared sequence variants was judged likely to represent a technical artifact of the sequencing pipeline. Several of the top co-occurrence clusters appeared to be linked to parvovirus B19, influenza, CMV and Epstein-Barr virus, according to a later analysis. In an earlier analysis of approximately 600 of the donors, most TCR beta V segments were observed in productive rearrangements about 87% or about 30% of the time, broadly matching IMGT annotations. Because HLA typing was unavailable for some donors at each locus, only the typed subset was used in association tests. In vitro tests confirmed that a few of the cytomegalovirus-associated TCR beta chains recognize cytomegalovirus antigens. The cohort was sequenced for TCR beta chains only, and without alpha or paired-chain data the features that could be detected were limited. Some IMGT-functional V segments, including TRBV6-2 and TRBV6-3, could not be distinguished by the 87-base-pair reads and were therefore excluded. When HLA alleles, especially DR and DQ, strongly co-occurred, TCR associations were difficult to assign to individual alleles. A further reported finding was that TCR beta sequences accurately predicted the HLA-A and HLA-B alleles for most subjects in the first cohort. The earlier analysis of 587 of the donors excluded approximately 17 rarely observed V segments, including chromosome 9 orphons, because counts were too low. The authors suggested that the approach could potentially be generalized to other disease states and immunological phenotypes. A later genetic analysis reported fewer N-insertions in productive TCRs among donors in an Asian-associated ancestry cluster than the roughly 690-donor mean. While some public TCRs were present in many individuals, most TCR sequences turned up only very rarely across donors. Presence/absence analyses assumed roughly uniform sequencing depth across donors, an assumption that may not hold. The study gave a list of 150 to 200 TCR beta chains associated with cytomegalovirus. Immune exposure information for the cohort was limited to CMV serostatus. In a later analysis, most CMV-associated TCR beta chains were found to appear HLA-restricted, with HLA associations seemingly driven largely by CMV exposure. The classifier was reported to diagnose cytomegalovirus status with high specificity and sensitivity in both the original and validation cohorts. In a later genetic analysis, a missense DCLRE1C variant was associated with V-gene and J-gene trimming of TCR beta chains, and the association was replicated in an independent cohort. Linkage disequilibrium might explain the correlated functional status among segregating V segments, but an unknown experimental factor could not be ruled out.

Recombination connected TRBV6-1 to TRBJ1-2; no D segment can be confidently identified. This clonotype was sampled from a man aged 18 to 30 in good health and CMV-seronegative. Sequenced input: PBMCs. The DNA is TGTGCCAGCACTCGGGTTCGGGATGGCTACACCTTC. It translates as CASTRVRDGYTF.